This T cell receptor beta chain was sequenced in a study of blood T cell repertoires in COVID-19 (dated by TCRdb to 2018 to 2021). About the investigation overall: Collaborator samples came from the United States, Italy and Spain and covered acute and convalescent phases of COVID-19. The material from the prospective study consisted of cDNA or gDNA derived from T cells, B-cell-depleted T cells, or PBMCs. Subjects who had been exposed to COVID-19, were actively infected with it, or had recovered from it provided the deeply sampled blood TCRbeta repertoires that made up the dataset. The repertoires were released in a freely available public database intended as a resource for research on the immune response to SARS-CoV-2. Samples came from the ongoing ImmuneRACE study (first 160 participants) plus 1,254 subjects from 6 global collaborators. Nearly every sample came with metadata listing a de-identified subject ID, COVID-19 status, age in years and sex. Where HLA class I and class II types were available, the types were taken from metadata supplied by the sample provider, not from assay-based typing. Study-wide conclusions, independent of this receptor: Clinical and demographic metadata were provided uncurated, with the amount varying by source and participant.

TCRbeta CDR3 regions were amplified from genomic DNA by means of the immunoSEQ Assay, a bias-controlled multiplex PCR. As for how the authors treated the data: Within the assay, amplification of reference gene primers was used to estimate how many nucleated cells each sample contained. To quantify the absolute abundance of each unique TCRbeta CDR3 rearrangement, sequence reads were collapsed and filtered. For each sample, productive Simpson clonality was calculated as the square root of Simpson's diversity index across productive rearrangements. The immuneACCESS repertoire file appears here via TCRdb, limited to in-frame rearrangements. These files lack a portion of the clones; in checked studies, under half of the deficit traces to unresolved V genes, and the cause of the others is not known. V, J and clone size are those of that table, while D and trimming were read from the DNA. This sample has under 300,000 clones in its table, and roughly 86% of those were observed once. In total, the top ten clones hold approximately 0.8% of the sample.

In regard to this clone: Its binding antigen is unknown. Nothing much larger sits one base from this clone, and base qualities are not available.

The trim is 0 bases for V and 0 bases for J, with a gap of 9 bases between the germline ends. According to the germline V gene (reference sequence), CDR1 reads LGHDT and CDR2 reads YNNKEL. The CDR3, cysteine through phenylalanine, is 16 amino acids long. Kept here is only the CDR3 DNA, which spans 48 bases and is read in frame from base 1. The collaborating institutions used their own protocols to collect whole blood in K2EDTA tubes. Collaborator samples were shipped for TCRbeta analysis as frozen whole blood, isolated PBMCs, or DNA extracted from either sample type. The receptor's source is a woman aged 25 to 39 with acute or convalescent COVID-19. The V and J genes are TRBV3-1 (or the pseudogene TRBV3-2) and TRBJ1-3, with the D gene uncertain. The sequencing input was peripheral blood. The CDR3 region: CASSQDRGVSGNTIYF. The sequenced DNA: TGTGCCAGCAGCCAAGATCGAGGAGTCTCTGGAAACACCATATATTTT.